Listed below are T cell receptor beta chains from one sample, sequenced in a study of beta chain features in type 1 diabetes. Profiled with immunoSEQ multiplex PCR; TCRdb holds only in-frame clones, not every one. The sample lists hundreds of thousands of clones, about a sixth occurring once. Source material: naive CD4+ T cells from blood. Every receptor here comes from a man younger than 35 in good health. Each CDR3 is given with its conserved first and last residue. D genes are given only for firm matches. Expanded clones get a size class; other rows say once, few or many, or leave the size out.

v_gene	abundance	d_gene	j_gene	CDR3nt	CDR3aa
TRBV9	-	TRBD2	TRBJ2-1	TGTGCCAGCACGTCCGGGACTAGCTTCCGCAATGAGCAGTTCTTC	CASTSGTSFRNEQFF
TRBV9	-	TRBD1	TRBJ2-7	TGTGCCAGCAGCGGGGGGACAGGGGCTGAGTCCTACGAGCAGTACTTC	CASSGGTGAESYEQYF
TRBV5-6	few	TRBD2	TRBJ2-3	TGTGCCAGCAGCTTGTTTAGCGGGAGTGTGTTGAGCACAGATACGCAGTATTTT	CASSLFSGSVLSTDTQYF
TRBV2	-	-	TRBJ1-2	TGTGCCAGCATGTTGGTAATGGGCTACACCTTC	CASMLVMGYTF
TRBV7-2	many	-	TRBJ2-3	TGTGCCAGCAGCCTCCCTAGGGGGACGGCTACGCAGTATTTT	CASSLPRGTATQYF
TRBV5-1	-	-	TRBJ2-7	TGCGCCAGCAGCTTCGGTTCGACAGGCACCTACGAGCAGTACTTC	CASSFGSTGTYEQYF
TRBV5-1	-	-	TRBJ2-7	TGCGCCAGTACAGGGACGACCTACGAGCAGTACTTC	CASTGTTYEQYF
TRBV9	few	-	TRBJ2-7	TGTGCCAGCAGCGTAGCTTACGGGGCCAACTACGAGCAGTACTTC	CASSVAYGANYEQYF
TRBV9	-	-	TRBJ1-1	TGTGCCAGCAGCGTAGGTTTGTGGAGGCAGGGTAACACTGAAGCTTTCTTT	CASSVGLWRQGNTEAFF
TRBV5-1	-	-	TRBJ1-5	TGCGCCAGCAGCTTGGACACACATGGCAATCAGCCCCAGCATTTT	CASSLDTHGNQPQHF
TRBV5-1	few	-	TRBJ2-2	TGCGCCAGCAGCTTGGGATCTACCGGGGAGCTGTTTTTT	CASSLGSTGELFF
TRBV7-9	-	-	TRBJ1-5	TGTGCCAGCAGCTTAAGCCCCTTTAGGGGGATTAGCAATCAGCCCCAGCATTTT	CASSLSPFRGISNQPQHF
TRBV5-1	-	-	TRBJ2-7	TGCGCCAGCAGCTCCGGACAGCTCAGCTCCTACGAGCAGTACTTC	CASSSGQLSSYEQYF
TRBV4-3	-	-	TRBJ2-1	TGCGCCAGCAGCCAAGAACCTTGGTACAATGAGCAGTTCTTC	CASSQEPWYNEQFF
TRBV9	few	TRBD2	TRBJ2-1	TGTGCCAGCAGCGTAGTCGGGACTAGCGGACCCTACAATGAGCAGTTCTTC	CASSVVGTSGPYNEQFF
TRBV7-2	-	-	TRBJ1-6	TGTGCCAGCAGGCCGGGTAACTTAAATTCACCCCTCCACTTT	CASRPGNLNSPLHF